The 10 T cell receptor beta chains in this list originate from one sample, sequenced in a study of cytomegalovirus exposure and HLA in healthy donors. Researchers ran the PCR with 60 Vbeta and 13 Jbeta primers. Data came from immunoSEQ multiplex PCR; TCRdb stores just in-frame clones and leaves some out. The repertoire holds about 140,000 clones, with approximately 84% as singletons. The sample taken for sequencing was PBMCs. The receptors originated from a middle-aged woman in good health and CMV-seronegative.

V is TRBV5-4 and J is TRBJ1-1, with 7 nucleotides matching TRBD1. Germline assignment: CDR1 SGHNT and CDR2 YYREEE (reference sequence). Trimming took 4 bases from V and 0 from J; bases not matched to a gene: 15. The CDR3 is 18 residues long. CDR3 nucleotide sequence: TGTGCCAGCAGCGCCGGACAGGAGGTAACCCAAATGAACACTGAAGCTTTCTTT. Translated, it gives CASSAGQEVTQMNTEAFF.

CDR3: CASSLGLAGDEQYF. The CDR3 DNA sequence: TGTGCCAGCAGTTTAGGGCTAGCGGGAGACGAGCAGTACTTC. The V gene is TRBV27, the J gene TRBJ2-7; 10 bases match TRBD2. The CDR3 length is 14 residues. V dropped 2 bases and J dropped 5; count of bases not matched to a gene: 3. Looked up from germline, CDR1 is MNHEY and CDR2 is SMNVEV (reference sequence).

Regarding this clone: An end of the junction differs from the germline gene, which may be a read error. This CDR3 reads CANSREATFYGYTF. In DNA form, the CDR3 reads TGTGCCAACAGCCGAGAGGCCACCTTCTATGGCTACACCTTC. The chain has TRBV7-9 and TRBJ1-2, with no clear D. This CDR3 has 14 amino acids. The germline V gene encodes CDR1 SEHNR and CDR2 FQNEAQ (reference sequence).

The chain uses TRBV6-5 and TRBJ1-2; 8 bases align to TRBD1. V lost 4 bases and J lost 8; bases outside the gene matches: 3. Germline-derived CDR1 and CDR2 are MNHEY and SVGAGI. The CDR3 has 12 amino acids. The CDR3 reads CASSWTGTGYTF. The CDR3, as DNA: TGTGCCAGCAGTTGGACAGGGACGGGCTACACCTTC.

This clone was recorded once. The V call is TRBV15, the J call TRBJ2-3, with a weak D call TRBD2 (6 bases). V lost 1 base and J lost 6, with 14 bases in between. Germline values: CDR1 LNHNV, CDR2 YYDKDF (reference sequence). The CDR3 contains 15 residues. CDR3 sequence reads: CATSRVGASADTQYF. CDR3 bases: TGTGCCACCAGCAGAGTCGGGGCTAGCGCGGATACGCAGTATTTT.

This chain links TRBV7-2 with TRBJ1-5, with TRBD1 as a possible D gene (6 bases). Germline V gene sequence: CDR1 SGHTA, CDR2 FQGNSA. This CDR3 is 15 amino acids long. Trimming pared 6 bases from V and 0 bases from J, leaving 12 bases between. CDR3 amino acids: CASRITGISNQPQHF. The CDR3 DNA follows: TGTGCCAGCAGGATCACAGGGATTAGCAATCAGCCCCAGCATTTT.

This clone was seen once. The J gene is TRBJ2-7, the V gene TRBV13; 10 bases line up with TRBD1. V was pared by 7 bases and J by 7 bases, with 13 bases of the junction left unmatched. The germline V gene has CDR1 PRHDT and CDR2 FYEKMQ (reference sequence). The CDR3 sequence is 15 residues long. The DNA for the CDR3 is TGTGCCAGCACTCAAGGGGGACAGGGGTTTGGGGAGCAGTACTTC. This gives the protein CASTQGGQGFGEQYF.

The rearrangement links TRBV5-1 to TRBJ1-5; D is uncertain. Trimming took off 4 bases at V and 6 bases at J, with 14 bases between the two ends. The CDR3 runs 14 residues. CDR1 SGHRS and CDR2 YFSETQ come from the germline V gene. CDR3 coding DNA: TGCGCCAGCAGCCAAGGCACAGTTGGTCAGCCCCAGCATTTT. This encodes CASSQGTVGQPQHF.

A few counts support this clone. This sequence joins TRBV2 and TRBJ2-1; TRBD1 matches 7 bases. The germline CDR1 and CDR2 sequences are SNHLY and FYNNEI. V lost 6 bases and J lost 13; bases outside the gene matches: 9. The CDR3 sequence is 12 residues long. CDR3 protein: CASRSTGVTQFF. CDR3 DNA sequence: TGTGCCAGCAGATCAACAGGGGTTACCCAGTTCTTC.

The rearrangement links TRBV4-1 to TRBJ2-7; 9 nucleotides match TRBD1. Trimming at V came to 6 bases and at J to 3 bases, leaving 9 bases not matched to a gene. Germline lookup yields CDR1 MGHRA and CDR2 YSYEKL. The CDR3 consists of 15 residues. The CDR3 DNA reads TGCGCCAGCAGATACGCCGGGACAGGGCTCTACGAGCAGTACTTC. Its translation is CASRYAGTGLYEQYF.